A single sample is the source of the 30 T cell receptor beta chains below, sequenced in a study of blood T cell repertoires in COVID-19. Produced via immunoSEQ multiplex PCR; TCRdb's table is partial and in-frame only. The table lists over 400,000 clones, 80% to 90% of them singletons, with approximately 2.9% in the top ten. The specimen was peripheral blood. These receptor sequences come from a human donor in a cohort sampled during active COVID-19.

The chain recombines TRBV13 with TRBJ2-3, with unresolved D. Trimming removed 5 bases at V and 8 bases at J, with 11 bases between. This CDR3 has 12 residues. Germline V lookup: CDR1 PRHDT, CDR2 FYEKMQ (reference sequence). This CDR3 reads CASSPESATQYF. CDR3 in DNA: TGTGCCAGCAGCCCGGAGTCGGCTACGCAGTATTTT.

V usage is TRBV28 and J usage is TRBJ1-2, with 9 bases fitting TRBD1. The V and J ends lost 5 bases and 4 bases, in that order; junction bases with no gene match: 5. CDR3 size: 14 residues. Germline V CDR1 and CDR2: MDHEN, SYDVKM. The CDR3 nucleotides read TGTGCCAGCAGTATCGGGACAGGGTTCTATGGCTACACCTTC. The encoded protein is CASSIGTGFYGYTF.

The CDR3: CATTMSRGGTEAFF. Written as DNA, the CDR3 is TGTGCCACCACGATGAGTAGAGGGGGCACTGAAGCTTTCTTT. The chain links TRBV6-5 to TRBJ1-1; the D gene is possibly TRBD1 (6 bases). CDR3 length: 14 amino acids. Germline CDR1 reads MNHEY; CDR2 reads SVGAGI. With 10 bases removed from V and 4 bases from J, the gap between germline ends came to 19 bases.

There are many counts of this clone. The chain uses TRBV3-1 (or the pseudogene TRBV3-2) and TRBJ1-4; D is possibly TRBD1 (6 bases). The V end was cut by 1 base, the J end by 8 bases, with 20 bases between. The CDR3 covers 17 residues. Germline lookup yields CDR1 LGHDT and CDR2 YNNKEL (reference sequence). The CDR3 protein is CASSQVASQGIEEKLFF. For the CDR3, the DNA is TGTGCCAGCAGCCAAGTAGCGTCCCAGGGGATCGAGGAAAAACTGTTTTTT.

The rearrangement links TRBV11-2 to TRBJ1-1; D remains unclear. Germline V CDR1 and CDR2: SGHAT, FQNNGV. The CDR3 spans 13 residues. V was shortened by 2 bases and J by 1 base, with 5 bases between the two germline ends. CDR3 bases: TGTGCCAGCAGCTTACGCGGGAACACTGAAGCTTTCTTT. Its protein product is CASSLRGNTEAFF.

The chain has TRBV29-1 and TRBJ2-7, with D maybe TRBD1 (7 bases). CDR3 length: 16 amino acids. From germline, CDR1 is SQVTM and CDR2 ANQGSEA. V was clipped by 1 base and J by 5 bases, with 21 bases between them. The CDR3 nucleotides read TGCAGCGTTGAAGGATCCAGGTGGAGGGGACAGAACGAGCAGTACTTC. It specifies CSVEGSRWRGQNEQYF.

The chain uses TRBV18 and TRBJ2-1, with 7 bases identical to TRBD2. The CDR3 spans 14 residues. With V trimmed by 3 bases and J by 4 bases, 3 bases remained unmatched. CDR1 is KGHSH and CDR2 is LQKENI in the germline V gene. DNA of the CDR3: TGTGCCAGCTCACCTAGCGGGCTTTACAATGAGCAGTTCTTC. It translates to CASSPSGLYNEQFF.

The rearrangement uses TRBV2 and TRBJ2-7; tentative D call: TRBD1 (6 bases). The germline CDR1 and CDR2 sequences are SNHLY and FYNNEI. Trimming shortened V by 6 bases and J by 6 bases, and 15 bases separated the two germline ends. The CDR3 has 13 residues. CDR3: CASRVGAMGEQYF. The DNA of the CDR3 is TGTGCCAGCAGAGTGGGGGCTATGGGCGAGCAGTACTTC.

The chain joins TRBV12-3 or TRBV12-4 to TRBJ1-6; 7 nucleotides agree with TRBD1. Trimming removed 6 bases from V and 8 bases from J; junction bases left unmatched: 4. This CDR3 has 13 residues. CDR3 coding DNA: TGTGCCAGCAGGGGACAGAACTATTCACCCCTCCACTTT. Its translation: CASRGQNYSPLHF.

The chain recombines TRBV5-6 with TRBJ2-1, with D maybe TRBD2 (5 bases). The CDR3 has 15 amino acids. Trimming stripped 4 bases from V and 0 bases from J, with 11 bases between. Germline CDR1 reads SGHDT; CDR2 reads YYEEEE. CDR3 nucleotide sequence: TGTGCCAGCAGCCCTCCAGACTACTCCTACAATGAGCAGTTCTTC. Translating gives CASSPPDYSYNEQFF.

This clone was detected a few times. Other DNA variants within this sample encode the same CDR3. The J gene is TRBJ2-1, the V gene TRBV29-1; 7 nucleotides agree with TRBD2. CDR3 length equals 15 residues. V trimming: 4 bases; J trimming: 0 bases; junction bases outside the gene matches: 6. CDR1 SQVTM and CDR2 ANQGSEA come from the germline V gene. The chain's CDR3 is CSVAHSSGSYNEQFF. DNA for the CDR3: TGCAGCGTTGCTCACTCTAGCGGCTCCTACAATGAGCAGTTCTTC.

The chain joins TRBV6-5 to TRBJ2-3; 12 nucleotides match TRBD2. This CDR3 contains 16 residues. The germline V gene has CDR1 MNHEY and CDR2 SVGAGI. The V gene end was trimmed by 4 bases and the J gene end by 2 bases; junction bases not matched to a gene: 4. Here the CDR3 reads CASSLTSGGLTDTQYF. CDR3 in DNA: TGTGCCAGCAGTTTGACTAGCGGGGGACTCACAGATACGCAGTATTTT.

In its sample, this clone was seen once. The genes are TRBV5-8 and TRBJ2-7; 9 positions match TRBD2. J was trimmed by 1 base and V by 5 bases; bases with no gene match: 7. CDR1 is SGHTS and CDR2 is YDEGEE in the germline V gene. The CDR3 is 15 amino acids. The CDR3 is CASSTERGVSYEQYF. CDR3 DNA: TGTGCCAGCAGTACTGAGCGGGGGGTTTCCTACGAGCAGTACTTC.

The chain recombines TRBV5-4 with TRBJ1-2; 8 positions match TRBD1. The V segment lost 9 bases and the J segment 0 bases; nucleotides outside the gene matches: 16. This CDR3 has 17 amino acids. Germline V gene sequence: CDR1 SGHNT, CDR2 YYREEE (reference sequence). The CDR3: CATSNGGTGLANYGYTF. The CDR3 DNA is TGTGCCACCTCCAATGGCGGGACAGGCCTCGCTAACTATGGCTACACCTTC.

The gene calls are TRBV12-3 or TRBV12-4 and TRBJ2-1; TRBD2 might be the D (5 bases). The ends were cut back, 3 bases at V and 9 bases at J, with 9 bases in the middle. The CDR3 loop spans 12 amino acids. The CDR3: CASSFPGGEQFF. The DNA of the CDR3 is TGTGCCAGCAGTTTCCCAGGAGGTGAGCAGTTCTTC.

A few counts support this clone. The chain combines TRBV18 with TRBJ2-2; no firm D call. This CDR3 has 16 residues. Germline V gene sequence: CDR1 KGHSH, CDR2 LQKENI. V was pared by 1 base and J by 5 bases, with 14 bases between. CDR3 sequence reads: CASSPLGAAGTGELFF. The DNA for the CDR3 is TGTGCCAGCTCACCACTGGGCGCCGCTGGGACCGGGGAGCTGTTTTTT.

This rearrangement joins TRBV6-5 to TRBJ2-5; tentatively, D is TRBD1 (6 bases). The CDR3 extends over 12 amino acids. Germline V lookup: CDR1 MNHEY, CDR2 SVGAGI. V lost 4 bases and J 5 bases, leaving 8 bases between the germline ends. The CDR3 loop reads CASSSRGETQYF. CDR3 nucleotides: TGTGCCAGCAGTTCGAGGGGGGAGACCCAGTACTTC.

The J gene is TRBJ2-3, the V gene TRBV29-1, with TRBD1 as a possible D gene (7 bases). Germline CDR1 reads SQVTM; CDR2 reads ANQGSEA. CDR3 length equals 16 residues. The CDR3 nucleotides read TGCAGTTTTGAAAAATCTACCAGGGGGGTCCCAGATACGCAGTATTTT. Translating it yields CSFEKSTRGVPDTQYF.

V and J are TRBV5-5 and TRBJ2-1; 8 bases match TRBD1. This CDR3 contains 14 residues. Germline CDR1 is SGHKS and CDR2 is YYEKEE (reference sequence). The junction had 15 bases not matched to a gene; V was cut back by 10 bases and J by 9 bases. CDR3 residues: CAGDPGQGTSEQFF. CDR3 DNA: TGTGCCGGAGATCCTGGACAGGGAACGAGTGAGCAGTTCTTC.

The CDR3 DNA sequence: TGCGCCAGCAGCTTGGCCGCACATCACTACGAGCAGTACTTC. Amino acids: CASSLAAHHYEQYF. The chain uses TRBV5-1 and TRBJ2-7, with D unresolved. V gave up 0 bases and J gave up 3 bases, with 10 bases separating them. CDR3 length: 14 amino acids. In germline, CDR1 is SGHRS, CDR2 YFSETQ.

CDR3 bases: TGTGCCAGCAGCACCTTCACGGGGTTAGATGAAAAACTGTTTTTT. Its translation is CASSTFTGLDEKLFF. The chain carries TRBV5-6 and TRBJ1-4; no definite D call. V dropped 4 bases and J dropped 6 bases, with 16 bases sitting between them. The CDR3 runs to 15 residues. Germline V gene sequence: CDR1 SGHDT, CDR2 YYEEEE.

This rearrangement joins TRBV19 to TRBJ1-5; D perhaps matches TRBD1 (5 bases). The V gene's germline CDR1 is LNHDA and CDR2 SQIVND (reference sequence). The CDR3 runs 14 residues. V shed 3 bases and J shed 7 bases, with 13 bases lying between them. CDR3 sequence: CASSISGDGQPQHF. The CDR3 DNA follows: TGTGCCAGTAGTATTAGCGGGGACGGCCAGCCCCAGCATTTT. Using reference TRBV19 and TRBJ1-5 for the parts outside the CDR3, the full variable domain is DGGITQSPKYLFRKEGQNVTLSCEQNLNHDAMYWYRQDPGQGLRLIYYSQIVNDFQKGDIAEGYSVSREKKESFPLTVTSAQKNPTAFYLCASSISGDGQPQHFGDGTRLSIL.

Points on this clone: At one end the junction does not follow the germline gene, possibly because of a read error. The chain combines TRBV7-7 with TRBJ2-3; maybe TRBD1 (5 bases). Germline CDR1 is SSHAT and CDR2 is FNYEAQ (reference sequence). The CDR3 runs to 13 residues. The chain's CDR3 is CASSLGQPDTQYF. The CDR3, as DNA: TGTGCTAGCAGCTTAGGACAACCAGATACGCAGTATTTT.

The CDR3 nucleotides read TGTGCCACCAGTGATTTTGCGACTAGCGGGAGGGAGACCCAGTACTTC. This encodes CATSDFATSGRETQYF. The chain couples TRBV24-1 to TRBJ2-5, with 13 bases fitting TRBD2. The length of the CDR3 is 16 residues. The germline CDR1 and CDR2 sequences are KGHDR and SFDVKD. J was trimmed by 5 bases and V by 1 base; bases with no gene match: 3.

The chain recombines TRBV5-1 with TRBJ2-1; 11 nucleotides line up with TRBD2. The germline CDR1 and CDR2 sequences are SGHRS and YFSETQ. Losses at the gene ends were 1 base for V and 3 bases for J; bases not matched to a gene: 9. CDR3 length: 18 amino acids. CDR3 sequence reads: CASSLYGPLAGVYNEQFF. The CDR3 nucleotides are TGCGCCAGCAGCTTGTATGGCCCACTAGCGGGGGTCTACAATGAGCAGTTCTTC.

The CDR3 DNA sequence: TGTGCCAGCACCCAACTAGAGCGGCTTGAAGCTTTCTTT. Protein product: CASTQLERLEAFF. The genes are TRBV12-3 or TRBV12-4 and TRBJ1-1; D unclear. This CDR3 is 13 amino acids long. V lost 7 bases to trimming and J lost 7 bases, with 16 bases between them.

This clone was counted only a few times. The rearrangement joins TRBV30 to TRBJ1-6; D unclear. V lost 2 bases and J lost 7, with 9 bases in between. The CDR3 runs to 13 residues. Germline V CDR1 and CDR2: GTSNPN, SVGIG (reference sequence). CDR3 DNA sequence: TGTGCCTGGAGTTCTTGGGAGAATTCACCCCTCCACTTT. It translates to CAWSSWENSPLHF.

The CDR3 reads CASNLRRANTGELFF. The CDR3 DNA sequence: TGTGCCAGCAACCTAAGGAGAGCGAACACCGGGGAGCTGTTTTTT. This chain joins TRBV2 and TRBJ2-2; D remains unclear. V lost 7 bases to trimming and J lost 0 bases, with 12 bases between them. In germline, CDR1 is SNHLY, CDR2 FYNNEI. The CDR3 is 15 residues long.

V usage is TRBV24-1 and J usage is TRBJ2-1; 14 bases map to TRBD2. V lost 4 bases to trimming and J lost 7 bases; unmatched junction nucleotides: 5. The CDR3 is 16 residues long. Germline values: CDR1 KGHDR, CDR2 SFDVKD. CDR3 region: CATSDLRTSGRNEQFF. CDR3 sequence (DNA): TGTGCCACCAGTGACCTAAGGACTAGCGGGAGGAATGAGCAGTTCTTC.

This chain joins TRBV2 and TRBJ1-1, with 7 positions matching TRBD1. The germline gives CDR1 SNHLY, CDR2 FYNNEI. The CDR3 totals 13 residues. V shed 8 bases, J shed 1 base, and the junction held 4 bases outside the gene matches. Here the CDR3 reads CASQRQGNTEAFF. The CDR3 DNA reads TGTGCCAGCCAAAGACAGGGGAACACTGAAGCTTTCTTT.